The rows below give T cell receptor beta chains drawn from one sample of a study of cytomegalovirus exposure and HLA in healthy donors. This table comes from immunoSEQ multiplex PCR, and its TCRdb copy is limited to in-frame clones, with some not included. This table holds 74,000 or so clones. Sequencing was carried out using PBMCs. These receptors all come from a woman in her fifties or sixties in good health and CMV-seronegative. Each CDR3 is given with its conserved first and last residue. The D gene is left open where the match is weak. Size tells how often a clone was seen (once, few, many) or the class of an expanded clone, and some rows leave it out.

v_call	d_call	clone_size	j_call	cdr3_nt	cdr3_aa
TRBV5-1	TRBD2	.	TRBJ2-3	TGCGCCAGCAGCCGTAGCGGGGGGGGTACAGATACGCAGTATTTT	CASSRSGGGTDTQYF
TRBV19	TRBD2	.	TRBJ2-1	TGTGCCAGTAGGGACGGCGGGAGGGGAAATGAGCAGTTCTTC	CASRDGGRGNEQFF
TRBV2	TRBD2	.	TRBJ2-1	TGTGCCAGCAGTGAGCTAGCGGGGGGGCGGTTCTTC	CASSELAGGRFF
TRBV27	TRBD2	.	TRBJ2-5	TGTGCCAGCAGTCCGCGGACTAGCATAAAGACCCAGTACTTC	CASSPRTSIKTQYF
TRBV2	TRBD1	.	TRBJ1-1	TGTGCCAGCAGCCCTGTGACAGGGGAGAACACTGAAGCTTTCTTT	CASSPVTGENTEAFF
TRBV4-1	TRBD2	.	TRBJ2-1	TGCGCCAGCAGCGGTAGCGGGAGGGCCGGGCATGAGCAGTTCTTC	CASSGSGRAGHEQFF
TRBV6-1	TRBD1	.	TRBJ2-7	TGTGCCAGCAGAGCCGGGACAGACTACGAGCAGTACTTC	CASRAGTDYEQYF
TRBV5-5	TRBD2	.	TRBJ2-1	TGTGCCAGCAGTCCAGCGGGGCATGGGGGTGAGCAGTTCTTC	CASSPAGHGGEQFF
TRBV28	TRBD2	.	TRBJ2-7	TGTGCCAGCAGTTCTGCGGGAGGGGTTTACTACGAGCAGTACTTC	CASSSAGGVYYEQYF
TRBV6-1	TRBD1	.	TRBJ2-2	TGTGCCAGCAGTGAAGCGTCCCCTTTACCCGGGACAGTCCTCGGCGGGGAGCTGTTTTTT	CASSEASPLPGTVLGGELFF
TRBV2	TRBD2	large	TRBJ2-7	TGTGCCAGCTCCCGAAGGGTAGCGGGAGGTAAGGACTACGAGCAGTACTTC	CASSRRVAGGKDYEQYF
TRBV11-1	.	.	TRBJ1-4	TGTGCCAGCAGCTTAGAAGGAGGGTACGGACACGAAAAACTGTTTTTT	CASSLEGGYGHEKLFF
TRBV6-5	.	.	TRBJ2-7	TGTGCCAGCAGAACAGGAGTTTACGAGCAGTACTTC	CASRTGVYEQYF
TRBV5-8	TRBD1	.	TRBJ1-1	TGTGCCAGCAGCCTCGACAGGGACGGTTTTTGGACTGAAGCTTTCTTT	CASSLDRDGFWTEAFF
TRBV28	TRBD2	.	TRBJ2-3	TGTGCCAGCAGTTTTGGCCTCGCATCCGGGACTAGCGGGAGCTCCACTAGCACAGATACGCAGTATTTT	CASSFGLASGTSGSSTSTDTQYF
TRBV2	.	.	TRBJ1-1	TGTGCCAGCAGTGTGGGCGTGAACACTGAAGCTTTCTTT	CASSVGVNTEAFF
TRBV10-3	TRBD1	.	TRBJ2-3	TGTGCCACGCTTACAGGGGGAAGCACAGATACGCAGTATTTT	CATLTGGSTDTQYF
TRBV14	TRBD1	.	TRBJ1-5	TGTGCCAGCAGCCCTCTGACAGGGGCCGATCAGCCCCAGCATTTT	CASSPLTGADQPQHF
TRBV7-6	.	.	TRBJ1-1	TGTGCCAGCAGCTCACAGGGGAACACTGAAGCTTTCTTT	CASSSQGNTEAFF
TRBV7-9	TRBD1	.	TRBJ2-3	TGTGCCAGCAGCTTCGGACAGGGGGCTCCCGGTGGGCAGTATTTT	CASSFGQGAPGGQYF
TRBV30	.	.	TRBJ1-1	TGTGCCTGGAGCCTCCGGGCTGAAGCTTTCTTT	CAWSLRAEAFF
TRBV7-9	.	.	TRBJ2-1	TGTGCCAGCAGCTTAATTGGAGGGCCGGTATCCTACAATGAGCAGTTCTTC	CASSLIGGPVSYNEQFF
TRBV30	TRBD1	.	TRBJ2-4	TGTGCCTGGAGCCTATACAGGGGGCTAGTAGCGGTAGCCAAAAACATTCAGTACTTC	CAWSLYRGLVAVAKNIQYF
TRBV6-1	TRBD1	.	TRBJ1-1	TGTGCCAGCACCGAAACAGGGGTGAGGAACACTGAAGCTTTCTTT	CASTETGVRNTEAFF
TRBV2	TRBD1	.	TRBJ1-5	TGTGCCAGCAGGCAAGGGTCAGGGGGTCAGCCCCAGCATTTT	CASRQGSGGQPQHF